Presented here are 27 T cell receptor beta chains from one specimen sequenced in a study of blood T cell repertoires in COVID-19. Only in-frame clones appear in the TCRdb table, and some are missing; sequencing was by immunoSEQ multiplex PCR. The table records 300,000 or so clones, approximately 88% of them present only once. The specimen sequenced was peripheral blood. These receptors all come from a woman in her thirties who had recovered from COVID-19.

The V call is TRBV24-1, the J call TRBJ2-2; maybe TRBD1 (6 bases). This CDR3 has 17 amino acids. The V end was cut by 2 bases, the J end by 2 bases, with 14 bases between. Per germline, CDR1 KGHDR and CDR2 SFDVKD. CDR3 sequence reads: CATSDSSDSHNTGELFF. CDR3 in DNA: TGTGCCACCAGTGATTCCTCGGACAGCCACAACACCGGGGAGCTGTTTTTT.

This chain joins TRBV2 and TRBJ2-5, with a weak D call TRBD2 (6 bases). This CDR3 has 14 residues. The V end lost 6 bases, the J end lost 5 bases, and 16 bases lay between the germline ends. Germline values: CDR1 SNHLY, CDR2 FYNNEI. CDR3 region: CASRPTSRGETQYF. The CDR3 bases are TGTGCCAGCAGACCGACGTCACGGGGGGAGACCCAGTACTTC.

V usage is TRBV7-9 and J usage is TRBJ1-2, with no clear D. Trimming shortened V by 4 bases and J by 3 bases, and 9 bases separated the two germline ends. Germline-derived CDR1 and CDR2 are SEHNR and FQNEAQ (reference sequence). CDR3 length equals 13 residues. The chain's CDR3 is CASSSDTDYGYTF. The CDR3 DNA is TGTGCCAGCAGCTCCGACACCGACTATGGCTACACCTTC.

The genes are TRBV5-1 and TRBJ2-5; no definite D call. This CDR3 spans 12 amino acids. CDR1 and CDR2 (germline): SGHRS, YFSETQ. V lost 6 bases and J lost 2, with 8 bases in between. The DNA for the CDR3 is TGCGCCAGCAACGGGTTTCAAGAGACCCAGTACTTC. Protein: CASNGFQETQYF.

This chain links TRBV3-1 (or the pseudogene TRBV3-2) with TRBJ1-1, with D possibly matching TRBD1 (6 bases). Per the germline V gene, CDR1 is LGHDT and CDR2 is YNNKEL (reference sequence). Between the trimmed V and J ends, which lost 4 bases and 1 base, there was a span of 16 bases. The CDR3 is 16 residues long. The chain's CDR3 is CASSPRAGDRNTEAFF. As DNA, the CDR3 is TGTGCCAGCAGCCCCCGAGCAGGGGATCGGAACACTGAAGCTTTCTTT.

The chain carries TRBV3-1 (or the pseudogene TRBV3-2) and TRBJ2-1; no clear D gene. The CDR3 is 16 amino acids. The V end lost 4 bases, the J end lost 4 bases, and 17 bases lay between the germline ends. The germline V gene has CDR1 LGHDT and CDR2 YNNKEL (reference sequence). CDR3 sequence (DNA): TGTGCCAGCAGCCCCATCGGTACAGACCCTTACAATGAGCAGTTCTTC. Translating gives CASSPIGTDPYNEQFF.

The chain employs TRBV9 and TRBJ2-7; TRBD2 might be the D (5 bases). The germline V gene encodes CDR1 SGDLS and CDR2 YYNGEE. The CDR3 is 14 amino acids. V gave up 0 bases and J gave up 7 bases, with 14 bases separating them. CDR3 loop: CASSVGLASGEQYF. CDR3 DNA: TGTGCCAGCAGCGTAGGACTGGCTTCGGGGGAGCAGTACTTC. The variable domain in full, completed from reference TRBV9 and TRBJ2-7, reads DSGVTQTPKHLITATGQRVTLRCSPRSGDLSVYWYQQSLDQGLQFLIQYYNGEERAKGNILERFSAQQFPDLHSELNLSSLELGDSALYFCASSVGLASGEQYFGPGTRLTVT.

V gene TRBV7-9 combines with J gene TRBJ1-2, with a weak D call TRBD1 (5 bases). CDR1 is SEHNR, CDR2 FQNEAQ, per germline (reference sequence). This CDR3 is 13 amino acids long. The V end lost 1 base, the J end lost 4 bases, and 7 bases lay between the germline ends. Here the CDR3 reads CASSLVQVYGYTF. The CDR3 coding sequence is TGTGCCAGCAGCTTAGTACAGGTCTATGGCTACACCTTC.

This clone was counted once. The chain combines TRBV28 with TRBJ1-2, with D possibly TRBD1 on 5 matching bases. CDR3 size: 17 residues. V lost 5 bases to trimming and J lost 2 bases, with 21 bases between them. The germline V gene encodes CDR1 MDHEN and CDR2 SYDVKM. The CDR3 sequence: CASSGVGGRRGNYGYTF. Written as DNA, the CDR3 is TGTGCCAGCAGTGGGGTCGGCGGTAGAAGGGGAAACTATGGCTACACCTTC.

The chain has TRBV6-4 and TRBJ2-3; 8 positions match TRBD2. The CDR3 has 15 amino acids. V was pared by 6 bases and J by 2 bases, with 7 bases of the junction left unmatched. Germline values: CDR1 MRHNA, CDR2 SNTAGT. CDR3 region: CASSRAGENTDTQYF. CDR3 DNA: TGTGCCAGCAGCAGAGCGGGGGAAAACACAGATACGCAGTATTTT.

V and J are TRBV7-2 and TRBJ2-3; the D gene is possibly TRBD2 (6 bases). Germline values: CDR1 SGHTA, CDR2 FQGNSA. There are 16 residues in the CDR3. Between the trimmed V and J ends, which lost 3 bases and 4 bases, there was a span of 17 bases. Here the CDR3 reads CASSLGRDGGADTQYF. As DNA, the CDR3 is TGTGCCAGCAGCTTGGGGCGGGATGGGGGAGCAGATACGCAGTATTTT. Looking up the rest from reference TRBV7-2 and TRBJ2-3 gives the full variable domain: GAGVSQSPSNKVTEKGKDVELRCDPISGHTALYWYRQSLGQGLEFLIYFQGNSAPDKSGLPSDRFSAERTGGSVSTLTIQRTQQEDSAVYLCASSLGRDGGADTQYFGPGTRLTVL.

As concerns this clone: Other DNA sequences in the same sample also yield this CDR3. The rearrangement uses TRBV12-3 or TRBV12-4 and TRBJ1-1; D remains unclear. There are 13 residues in the CDR3. Trimming took 0 bases from V and 1 from J, leaving 3 bases between them. The CDR3 DNA reads as TGTGCCAGCAGTTTAGCCGGGAACACTGAAGCTTTCTTT. This encodes CASSLAGNTEAFF.

V gene TRBV7-2 combines with J gene TRBJ1-6; D ambiguous. The ends were cut back, 4 bases at V and 7 bases at J, with 8 bases in the middle. The CDR3 consists of 13 residues. The germline CDR1 and CDR2 sequences are SGHTA and FQGNSA. The CDR3 DNA sequence: TGTGCCAGCAGCTCGCAAACAAATTCACCCCTCCACTTT. This encodes CASSSQTNSPLHF.

The chain recombines TRBV5-7 with TRBJ1-5; 7 bases agree with TRBD1. TRBV5-7 is an ORF; its function is uncertain. The CDR3 loop spans 18 amino acids. V lost 4 bases to trimming and J lost 0 bases; unmatched junction nucleotides: 13. The CDR3: CASSPRDSSFYSNQPQHF. In DNA form, the CDR3 reads TGTGCCAGCAGCCCTAGGGACAGTAGCTTCTATAGCAATCAGCCCCAGCATTTT.

The chain carries TRBV6-2 or TRBV6-3 and TRBJ2-4; the match to TRBD2 covers 8 bases. In germline, CDR1 is MNHEY, CDR2 SVGEGT. This CDR3 comprises 16 residues. J gave up 2 bases and V 7 bases, and 10 bases lay outside the gene matches. This chain's CDR3 is CASTPGRGGSKNIQYF. The CDR3 bases are TGTGCCAGCACCCCGGGACGGGGGGGCTCCAAAAACATTCAGTACTTC.

This sequence joins TRBV5-1 and TRBJ1-1; D perhaps matches TRBD1 (6 bases). Trimming removed 5 bases from V and 0 bases from J, with 11 bases in between. This CDR3 spans 14 amino acids. The germline CDR1 and CDR2 sequences are SGHRS and YFSETQ. The CDR3 DNA reads as TGCGCCAGCAGACCACAGGGTCTGAACACTGAAGCTTTCTTT. Protein sequence: CASRPQGLNTEAFF.

This rearrangement joins TRBV10-3 to TRBJ1-1, with no clear D. Between the trimmed V and J ends, which lost 7 bases and 4 bases, there was a span of 13 bases. Germline lookup yields CDR1 ENHRY and CDR2 SYGVKD. CDR3 length: 13 amino acids. As DNA, the CDR3 is TGTGCCATCACGCGGGCATCATCCACTGAAGCTTTCTTT. This sequence encodes CAITRASSTEAFF.

The rearrangement links TRBV30 to TRBJ1-1, with D perhaps TRBD1 (5 bases). The germline gives CDR1 GTSNPN, CDR2 SVGIG (reference sequence). V gave up 0 bases and J gave up 1 base, with 12 bases separating them. This CDR3 is built from 15 residues. Written as DNA, the CDR3 is TGTGCCTGGAGTGTACTTGGGCAGGGGAACACTGAAGCTTTCTTT. It translates to CAWSVLGQGNTEAFF.

The chain uses TRBV11-3 and TRBJ2-7, with D unresolved. The CDR3 totals 11 residues. Germline CDR1 and CDR2: SGHNT and YENEEA. The V end lost 5 bases, the J end lost 6 bases, and 8 bases lay between the germline ends. The CDR3 is CASSPLPEQYF. In DNA form, the CDR3 reads TGTGCCAGCAGCCCTCTTCCCGAGCAGTACTTC.

The V call is TRBV20-1, the J call TRBJ1-1; a weak D match, TRBD1 (6 bases). Germline assignment: CDR1 DFQATT and CDR2 SNEGSKA (reference sequence). This CDR3 is 11 amino acids long. V lost 6 bases to trimming and J lost 6 bases, with 11 bases between them. CDR3 nucleotide sequence: TGCAGTGCGCCACAGGGAGCTGAAGCTTTCTTT. Translating it yields CSAPQGAEAFF.

J is TRBJ2-1 and V is TRBV6-2 or TRBV6-3; TRBD2 aligns across 13 bases. Germline V lookup: CDR1 MNHEY, CDR2 SVGEGT. CDR3 length equals 16 residues. Germline trimming cut 2 bases from V and 12 bases from J; bases unmatched to any gene: 10. CDR3 in DNA: TGTGCCAGCAGTTACCGCCCGACTAGCGGGGGGTACTTGCAGTTCTTC. Amino acids: CASSYRPTSGGYLQFF.

This chain joins TRBV19 and TRBJ2-7; TRBD1 aligns across 8 bases. Per the germline V gene, CDR1 is LNHDA and CDR2 is SQIVND (reference sequence). The CDR3 has 15 residues. Germline trimming cut 5 bases from V and 5 bases from J; bases unmatched to any gene: 11. This chain's CDR3 is CASSRQGTMADEQYF. As DNA, the CDR3 is TGTGCCAGTAGTCGACAGGGGACGATGGCCGACGAGCAGTACTTC.

The chain recombines TRBV5-1 with TRBJ2-1, with 10 bases that match TRBD2. There are 15 residues in the CDR3. CDR1 and CDR2 from the germline V gene are SGHRS and YFSETQ. Unmatched junction bases numbered 8, after V lost 4 bases and J lost 7 bases. The CDR3 protein is CASSDSGGAWNEQFF. In DNA form, the CDR3 reads TGCGCCAGCAGCGACAGCGGGGGGGCCTGGAATGAGCAGTTCTTC.

V and J are TRBV27 and TRBJ1-1; perhaps TRBD1 as D (5 bases). The V gene lost 0 bases and the J gene lost 4 bases, with 12 bases spanning the gap. Per germline, CDR1 MNHEY and CDR2 SMNVEV (reference sequence). CDR3 length: 15 amino acids. The CDR3 sequence: CASSLSGLAGTEAFF. The CDR3 DNA follows: TGTGCCAGCAGTTTATCGGGACTCGCGGGCACTGAAGCTTTCTTT.

The table lists this clone with many counts. The J gene is TRBJ2-3, the V gene TRBV24-1; 8 bases line up with TRBD2. This CDR3 region has 15 residues. J lost 3 bases, V lost 4 bases, and 5 bases had no gene match. CDR1 and CDR2 (germline): KGHDR, SFDVKD. CDR3 amino acids: CATSDPPGGTDTQYF. For the CDR3, the DNA is TGTGCCACCAGTGACCCCCCGGGGGGGACAGATACGCAGTATTTT.

The rearrangement joins TRBV28 to TRBJ1-1; 7 positions agree with TRBD1. The CDR3 consists of 14 residues. The germline V gene encodes CDR1 MDHEN and CDR2 SYDVKM. V lost 5 bases, J lost 1 base, and 4 bases stayed unmatched. The CDR3 here is CASSPQGGNTEAFF. The CDR3 DNA reads as TGTGCCAGCAGTCCCCAGGGGGGGAACACTGAAGCTTTCTTT.

The chain recombines TRBV27 with TRBJ2-2; 11 bases match TRBD2. This CDR3 is built from 17 residues. Germline CDR1 MNHEY, CDR2 SMNVEV (reference sequence). The trim removed 10 bases at V and 2 bases at J, leaving 12 bases unmatched. CDR3 DNA: TGTGCCACCCAATTTATTGGGACTAGCGGAAACACCGGGGAGCTGTTTTTT. Protein: CATQFIGTSGNTGELFF.